The rows below give T cell receptor beta chains drawn from one sample of a study of long-term antiretroviral therapy in people with HIV. The assay was immunoSEQ multiplex PCR, and TCRdb's table has in-frame clones only and misses some. The data contain roughly 15,000 clones, 76% of them singletons. This specimen consisted of unsorted PBMCs, obtained 3.1 years after starting antiretroviral therapy. The source of these receptors is a man aged 35 to 55 with HIV. CDR3s include the opening cysteine and the closing phenylalanine or tryptophan. The order of the fields is J gene, clone size, V gene, CDR3 protein. The size field is filled for only some rows; it gives once, few, many or a size class.

>TRBJ1-5|NA|TRBV6-1
CASASYSNQPQHF
>TRBJ2-5|NA|TRBV13
CARGPPGETQYF
>TRBJ1-4|NA|TRBV6-1
CASRRGGDNEKLFF
>TRBJ1-1|few|TRBV30
CAWGMNTEAFF
>TRBJ2-3|NA|TRBV29-1
CSGGDSTDTQYF
>TRBJ1-6|NA|TRBV2
CASWGTGGPNSPLHF
>TRBJ1-5|NA|TRBV13
CASSLGGYSNQPQHF
>TRBJ1-1|NA|TRBV7-8
CASSIRPGQNTEAFF
>TRBJ1-2|NA|TRBV15
CATSRDNYGYTF
>TRBJ1-1|medium-sized|TRBV18
CASSPDRENTEAFF
>TRBJ2-7|NA|TRBV5-1
CASSSGVGPYEQYF
>TRBJ1-5|NA|TRBV30
CAWSAGVGLNQPQHF
>TRBJ2-1|once|TRBV9
CASSVDGEGYNEQFF
>TRBJ1-6|NA|TRBV10-3
CAISETGVYDSPLHF
>TRBJ2-2|few|TRBV5-1
CASSLGFGTGELFF
>TRBJ2-7|NA|TRBV10-1
CASSENRDYEQYF
>TRBJ2-7|NA|TRBV6-5
CASSFGMPGYEQYF
>TRBJ2-1|few|TRBV27
CASSLSQYGEQFF
>TRBJ1-1|NA|TRBV29-1
CSVDWHAEAFF
>TRBJ1-4|NA|TRBV7-8
CASSMGRTNEKLFF
>TRBJ1-4|NA|TRBV10-2
CASSESGDRGEKLFF
>TRBJ2-7|NA|TRBV27
CASSSGNYEQYF
>TRBJ1-4|NA|TRBV27
CASSNRDRGDEKLFF
>TRBJ1-6|NA|TRBV10-2
CASSDNSPLHF
>TRBJ1-5|NA|TRBV2
CASSRRGRDSNQPQHF
>TRBJ1-1|NA|TRBV28
CASSLQGTEAFF
>TRBJ1-2|NA|TRBV5-6
CASSQGLNYGYTF
>TRBJ1-2|NA|TRBV5-1
CASSSSPSDRIYGYTF
>TRBJ2-2|few|TRBV7-3
CASSLQGNTGELFF
>TRBJ2-7|few|TRBV11-2
CASSSGNEQYF
>TRBJ2-7|few|TRBV10-1
CASSDGPGQGPYEQYF
>TRBJ1-6|medium-sized|TRBV6-5
CASSSGPTRNSPLHF
>TRBJ1-1|NA|TRBV9
CASSVAGVGGTEAFF
>TRBJ2-1|NA|TRBV6-5
CASSYGQGFDDEQFF
>TRBJ2-7|NA|TRBV6-1
CASSEVVTGALGQYF
>TRBJ1-1|NA|TRBV19
CATRGGVEAFF
>TRBJ2-7|few|TRBV11-2
CASSLDKTVSRYEQYF